The rows below give T cell receptor beta chains drawn from one sample of a study of T cells in localized non-small cell lung cancer. Generated by immunoSEQ multiplex PCR, the TCRdb table keeps only in-frame clones and is missing some. This table holds some 50,000 clones, 70% to 90% found once. The material sequenced was PBMCs, taken before any cancer treatment. These receptors all come from a female donor with stage II lung adenocarcinoma. Both conserved end residues are part of each CDR3. A D gene is named only where the DNA matches it firmly. Size tells how often a clone was seen (once, few, many) or the class of an expanded clone, and some rows leave it out.

d_gene: NA; v_gene: TRBV4-1; abundance: NA; len: 13; j_gene: TRBJ1-1; CDR3aa: CASSDEGSTEAFF; CDR3nt: TGCGCCAGCAGTGACGAGGGTTCCACTGAAGCTTTCTTT
d_gene: TRBD2; v_gene: TRBV5-1; abundance: once; len: 16; j_gene: TRBJ2-3; CDR3aa: CASSPGGALSTDTQYF; CDR3nt: TGCGCCAGCAGCCCGGGGGGGGCACTTAGCACAGATACGCAGTATTTT
d_gene: TRBD1; v_gene: TRBV9; abundance: NA; len: 12; j_gene: TRBJ2-7; CDR3aa: CASGTGSYEQYF; CDR3nt: TGTGCCAGCGGGACAGGGAGCTACGAGCAGTACTTC
d_gene: TRBD1; v_gene: TRBV5-1; abundance: NA; len: 18; j_gene: TRBJ1-1; CDR3aa: CASSPDRGWGLENTEAFF; CDR3nt: TGCGCCAGCAGCCCCGACAGGGGTTGGGGCCTTGAGAACACTGAAGCTTTCTTT
d_gene: TRBD2; v_gene: TRBV7-9; abundance: NA; len: 14; j_gene: TRBJ2-1; CDR3aa: CASWRGGAISEQFF; CDR3nt: TGTGCCAGCTGGCGCGGGGGGGCCATTTCTGAGCAGTTCTTC
d_gene: NA; v_gene: TRBV19; abundance: NA; len: 13; j_gene: TRBJ2-3; CDR3aa: CASKHVNTDTQYF; CDR3nt: TGTGCCAGTAAACACGTGAACACAGATACGCAGTATTTT
d_gene: TRBD1; v_gene: TRBV23-1; abundance: NA; len: 18; j_gene: TRBJ1-5; CDR3aa: CASSQITGGAGSNQPQHF; CDR3nt: TGCGCCAGCAGTCAAATAACAGGGGGCGCGGGTAGCAATCAGCCCCAGCATTTT
d_gene: NA; v_gene: TRBV6-5; abundance: NA; len: 13; j_gene: TRBJ1-5; CDR3aa: CASSYRGDQPQHF; CDR3nt: TGTGCCAGCAGTTACCGGGGGGATCAGCCCCAGCATTTT
d_gene: NA; v_gene: TRBV6-1; abundance: NA; len: 12; j_gene: TRBJ2-4; CDR3aa: CATSPGTNIQYF; CDR3nt: TGTGCCACCTCTCCAGGGACCAACATTCAGTACTTC
d_gene: TRBD1; v_gene: TRBV25-1; abundance: NA; len: 14; j_gene: TRBJ2-7; CDR3aa: CASNGEGQGYEQYF; CDR3nt: TGTGCCAGCAATGGGGAGGGACAGGGATACGAGCAGTACTTC